The present T cell receptor beta chain was sequenced within a study of T cell responses to AZD1222 COVID-19 vaccine. Across the whole study: Whether given at about 4 or about 12 weeks, second doses were pooled.

Using immunoSEQ multiplex PCR, the repertoire was profiled, and TCRdb retains in-frame clones only, with some absent. The data contain about 120,000 clones, around 91% of them singletons. Germline CDR1 and CDR2: MNHEY and SMNVEV (reference sequence). With 2 bases removed from V and 5 bases from J, the gap between germline ends came to 25 bases. This CDR3 comprises 20 residues. A note on this clone: The target antigen is unknown.

The study's findings and limits: Receipt of two AZD1222 doses was followed by a rise in Spike-specific TCR breadth and depth.

V gene TRBV27 combines with J gene TRBJ1-6; possibly TRBD1 for D (6 bases). This specimen was peripheral blood, taken on day 0 of AZD1222 vaccination. This sequence was found in an adult in good health. In DNA, the CDR3 is TGTGCCAGCAGTTTAGAGGTGGGGACGGAGGGAGGGGGACATAATTCACCCCTCCACTTT. Translation gives CASSLEVGTEGGGHNSPLHF.